These 4 T cell receptor delta chains share one sample of origin, sequenced in a study of γδ T cells in repeated Plasmodium falciparum infection (TCRdb year 2021). Vgamma9/Vdelta2+ and Vdelta2-negative gammadelta T cell populations were flow-sorted from peripheral blood mononuclear cells for bulk TCR repertoire analysis. The library was generated by multiplex PCR. For sequencing, an Illumina MiSeq was employed. The public reads were reprocessed by TCRdb using CATT, and rows of matching DNA were later combined. In this sample the table shows approximately 93,000 delta-chain clones, over 0.75% of which occur a single time. Around a tenth of the sample lies in the top ten. The material sequenced was gamma-delta T cells from blood. These receptors were taken from a pool of human donors (malaria-infected and uninfected, not separated).

Turning to this clone: With a far larger clone one base away, a read error is the likely cause. The same CDR3 can be traced to other DNA sequences in this sample. The rearrangement joins TRDV2 to TRDJ1; D remains unclear. TCRdb offers no J gene call, so here the DNA was matched to germline to obtain one. The CDR3 has 14 amino acids. Germline-derived CDR1 and CDR2 are GEAIGNYY and EKD. This CDR3 is CACDSMGPVDKLIF. CDR3 bases: TGCGCCTGTGACTCGATGGGCCCTGTCGATAAACTCATCTTT.

For this clone: TCRdb has a much larger clone's protein, which differs at residue 8 from the translation of this DNA, likely because of a read error; what is shown is the protein translated from the DNA. The rearrangement links TRDV2 to TRDJ1, with D possibly TRDD3 on 5 matching bases. The J gene, absent from TCRdb, was called here by matching the DNA to germline. V gave up 0 bases and J gave up 0 bases, with 10 bases separating them. Germline CDR1 is GEAIGNYY and CDR2 is EKD. The CDR3 length is 15 residues. Written as DNA, the CDR3 is TGTGCCTGTGACACCATTGGGGAATACACCGATAAACTCATCTTT. This translates into CACDTIGEYTDKLIF.

A few counts support this clone. Translating this DNA gives a protein that differs at residue 15 from the TCRdb one, which belongs to a much larger clone; a read error is likely, and the protein shown is this translation. The chain employs TRDV1 and TRDJ1, with TRDD3 matching 8 bases. TCRdb records no J gene; here it was assigned by comparing the DNA to germline. Germline assignment: CDR1 TSWWSYY and CDR2 QGS. This CDR3 has 26 amino acids. Trimming at V came to 5 bases and at J to 0 bases, leaving 38 bases not matched to a gene. The CDR3 loop is CALGTLPNPWSILGGIRGGNTDKLIF. The CDR3 DNA follows: TGTGCTCTTGGGACACTACCTAACCCTTGGTCAATACTGGGGGGTATTCGCGGTGGAAACACCGATAAACTCATCTTT.

This clone occurred a few times. The TCRdb protein comes from a much larger clone and disagrees with this DNA's translation at residue 17, likely due to a read error; the protein given here is derived from the DNA. The J gene went uncalled, whereas the V gene is TRDV1; whether TRDD3, the table's D call, matches the DNA was not checked. Germline V gives CDR1 TSWWSYY, CDR2 QGS. The CDR3 consists of 19 residues. The CDR3 loop reads CALGEALKSWGSYRAPPIF. The CDR3 nucleotides read TGTGCTCTTGGGGAGGCCCTTAAGTCCTGGGGGTCCTATCGAGCACCCCCGATCTTT.